This is a list of T cell receptor beta chains from one sample in a study of regulatory and conventional T cells in RAG deficiency. Libraries were prepared by immunoSEQ multiplex PCR; TCRdb keeps only in-frame clonotypes and omits some of them. The sample lists 25,000 to 35,000 clones; 75% to 90% were seen once. This sample was also put to use in a study of regulatory T cells.

The sequencing sample was made of CD8+ T cells sorted from blood. Receptors were obtained from a human donor in good health. CDR3s include the opening cysteine and the closing phenylalanine or tryptophan. Each record gives: CDR3 protein, CDR3 DNA, J gene, clone size, V gene, D gene, CDR3 length. The D gene is left open where the match is weak. Some rows have no size entry. The others give once, few or many, or a class for an expanded clone.

cdr3_aa: CASSYGPSYNEQFF
cdr3_nt: TGTGCCAGCAGTTATGGACCATCCTACAATGAGCAGTTCTTC
j_call: TRBJ2-1
clone_size: .
v_call: TRBV6-9
d_call: .
cdr3_length: 14

cdr3_aa: CASSQDRPDRPRGTEAFF
cdr3_nt: TGCGCCAGCAGCCAAGATCGTCCCGACAGGCCAAGAGGCACTGAAGCTTTCTTT
j_call: TRBJ1-1
clone_size: .
v_call: TRBV4-1
d_call: .
cdr3_length: 18

cdr3_aa: CASNSGNEQFF
cdr3_nt: TGCGCCAGCAACAGCGGCAATGAGCAGTTCTTC
j_call: TRBJ2-1
clone_size: .
v_call: TRBV5-1
d_call: .
cdr3_length: 11

cdr3_aa: CASSLAPALSQNIQYF
cdr3_nt: TGTGCCAGCAGCTTGGCCCCCGCATTGTCCCAAAACATTCAGTACTTC
j_call: TRBJ2-4
clone_size: once
v_call: TRBV5-4
d_call: .
cdr3_length: 16

cdr3_aa: CASSYSTAGSYEQYF
cdr3_nt: TGTGCCAGCAGTTACTCGACGGCTGGATCCTACGAGCAGTACTTC
j_call: TRBJ2-7
clone_size: .
v_call: TRBV6-6
d_call: .
cdr3_length: 15

cdr3_aa: CASSAKSDTQYF
cdr3_nt: TGTGCCAGCAGTGCGAAGTCAGATACGCAGTATTTT
j_call: TRBJ2-3
clone_size: .
v_call: TRBV27
d_call: .
cdr3_length: 12

cdr3_aa: CASTSHSGSQHF
cdr3_nt: TGTGCCAGTACCTCACACTCGGGGTCCCAGCATTTT
j_call: TRBJ1-5
clone_size: .
v_call: TRBV19
d_call: .
cdr3_length: 12

cdr3_aa: CASSPGTGNGQPQHF
cdr3_nt: TGTGCCAGCAGCCCCGGGACAGGGAATGGCCAGCCCCAGCATTTT
j_call: TRBJ1-5
clone_size: .
v_call: TRBV7-9
d_call: TRBD1
cdr3_length: 15

cdr3_aa: CASSLWGGNTEAFF
cdr3_nt: TGTGCCAGCAGCTTATGGGGAGGGAACACTGAAGCTTTCTTT
j_call: TRBJ1-1
clone_size: .
v_call: TRBV13
d_call: .
cdr3_length: 14

cdr3_aa: CASSELARAYEQYF
cdr3_nt: TGTGCCAGCAGTGAACTAGCGAGGGCCTACGAGCAGTACTTC
j_call: TRBJ2-7
clone_size: .
v_call: TRBV6-5
d_call: TRBD2
cdr3_length: 14

cdr3_aa: CASSYGTSGTNEQFF
cdr3_nt: TGTGCCAGCAGTTACGGGACTAGCGGGACGAATGAGCAGTTCTTC
j_call: TRBJ2-1
clone_size: .
v_call: TRBV6-5
d_call: TRBD2
cdr3_length: 15

cdr3_aa: CASSVTGEASGNTIYF
cdr3_nt: TGTGCCAGCAGCGTGACAGGGGAGGCGTCTGGAAACACCATATATTTT
j_call: TRBJ1-3
clone_size: .
v_call: TRBV7-2
d_call: TRBD1
cdr3_length: 16

cdr3_aa: CASSLSGRSNAYEQYF
cdr3_nt: TGTGCCAGCAGTTTATCGGGCCGGAGTAACGCCTACGAGCAGTACTTC
j_call: TRBJ2-7
clone_size: once
v_call: TRBV27
d_call: .
cdr3_length: 16

cdr3_aa: CASSLRGLNTEAFF
cdr3_nt: TGTGCCAGCAGTTTAAGGGGCCTGAACACTGAAGCTTTCTTT
j_call: TRBJ1-1
clone_size: .
v_call: TRBV28
d_call: .
cdr3_length: 14

cdr3_aa: CSVPTSTGELFF
cdr3_nt: TGCAGCGTGCCCACCTCGACCGGGGAGCTGTTTTTT
j_call: TRBJ2-2
clone_size: .
v_call: TRBV29-1
d_call: .
cdr3_length: 12

cdr3_aa: CASSPGTGDVYTF
cdr3_nt: TGTGCCAGCAGCCCTGGGACAGGGGACGTGTACACCTTC
j_call: TRBJ1-2
clone_size: .
v_call: TRBV9
d_call: TRBD1
cdr3_length: 13

cdr3_aa: CSVDVARPYYGYTF
cdr3_nt: TGCAGCGTTGATGTTGCCAGACCATACTATGGCTACACCTTC
j_call: TRBJ1-2
clone_size: once
v_call: TRBV29-1
d_call: .
cdr3_length: 14

cdr3_aa: CASSGSSGNTIYF
cdr3_nt: TGTGCCAGTAGCGGGTCTTCTGGAAACACCATATATTTT
j_call: TRBJ1-3
clone_size: .
v_call: TRBV19
d_call: .
cdr3_length: 13

cdr3_aa: CASSSIYSTGPGNTIYF
cdr3_nt: TGTGCCAGCAGCTCGATATATTCGACAGGGCCTGGAAACACCATATATTTT
j_call: TRBJ1-3
clone_size: .
v_call: TRBV7-9
d_call: TRBD1
cdr3_length: 17

cdr3_aa: CASSVLGSNTEAFF
cdr3_nt: TGTGCCAGCAGCGTGCTAGGTAGTAACACTGAAGCTTTCTTT
j_call: TRBJ1-1
clone_size: .
v_call: TRBV7-9
d_call: .
cdr3_length: 14

cdr3_aa: CASSMELAGGYNEQFF
cdr3_nt: TGTGCCAGTAGTATGGAACTAGCGGGGGGGTACAATGAGCAGTTCTTC
j_call: TRBJ2-1
clone_size: .
v_call: TRBV19
d_call: TRBD2
cdr3_length: 16

cdr3_aa: CASQSGKAYEQYF
cdr3_nt: TGCGCCAGTCAAAGCGGGAAGGCCTACGAGCAGTACTTC
j_call: TRBJ2-7
clone_size: .
v_call: TRBV10-2
d_call: TRBD2
cdr3_length: 13

cdr3_aa: CASSGGTNYEQYF
cdr3_nt: TGTGCCAGCAGTGGTGGGACAAACTACGAGCAGTACTTC
j_call: TRBJ2-7
clone_size: .
v_call: TRBV6-1
d_call: .
cdr3_length: 13

cdr3_aa: CASSFSATGSGGYTF
cdr3_nt: TGTGCCAGCAGCTTTTCGGCTACGGGCTCGGGTGGCTACACCTTC
j_call: TRBJ1-2
clone_size: .
v_call: TRBV5-6
d_call: .
cdr3_length: 15

cdr3_aa: CASSKNMGSLSGNTIYF
cdr3_nt: TGCGCCAGCAGCAAAAATATGGGAAGCCTCTCTGGAAACACCATATATTTT
j_call: TRBJ1-3
clone_size: once
v_call: TRBV4-1
d_call: .
cdr3_length: 17

cdr3_aa: CASRSYRDSYNEQFF
cdr3_nt: TGTGCCAGCAGGAGCTACCGGGACAGCTACAATGAGCAGTTCTTC
j_call: TRBJ2-1
clone_size: .
v_call: TRBV6-5
d_call: TRBD1
cdr3_length: 15

cdr3_aa: CASSHRDGNQPQHF
cdr3_nt: TGTGCCAGTAGTCACAGGGACGGCAATCAGCCCCAGCATTTT
j_call: TRBJ1-5
clone_size: few
v_call: TRBV19
d_call: .
cdr3_length: 14

cdr3_aa: CASSQEGLAGRHNEQFF
cdr3_nt: TGTGCCAGCAGCCAAGAAGGTCTAGCGGGCCGACACAATGAGCAGTTCTTC
j_call: TRBJ2-1
clone_size: .
v_call: TRBV4-2
d_call: TRBD2
cdr3_length: 17

cdr3_aa: CASSSPKLAGTYEQYF
cdr3_nt: TGTGCCAGCAGTTCTCCCAAACTAGCGGGAACCTACGAGCAGTACTTC
j_call: TRBJ2-7
clone_size: .
v_call: TRBV27
d_call: TRBD2
cdr3_length: 16

cdr3_aa: CASSQVGQSGETQYF
cdr3_nt: TGCGCCAGCAGCCAAGTAGGCCAGTCTGGGGAGACCCAGTACTTC
j_call: TRBJ2-5
clone_size: .
v_call: TRBV4-1
d_call: .
cdr3_length: 15

cdr3_aa: CASSWPRSRETQYF
cdr3_nt: TGTGCCAGCAGCTGGCCAAGAAGCAGGGAGACCCAGTACTTC
j_call: TRBJ2-5
clone_size: .
v_call: TRBV13
d_call: .
cdr3_length: 14

cdr3_aa: CASSLLGAAYEQYF
cdr3_nt: TGTGCCAGCAGCTTACTGGGGGCAGCCTACGAGCAGTACTTC
j_call: TRBJ2-7
clone_size: .
v_call: TRBV7-8
d_call: .
cdr3_length: 14

cdr3_aa: CASSLTSGVYGYTF
cdr3_nt: TGTGCCAGCAGTCTCACCTCGGGTGTCTATGGCTACACCTTC
j_call: TRBJ1-2
clone_size: .
v_call: TRBV2
d_call: .
cdr3_length: 14

cdr3_aa: CASSMSLAGGPGAYEQYF
cdr3_nt: TGTGCCAGTAGTATGTCGCTAGCGGGAGGGCCGGGGGCCTACGAGCAGTACTTC
j_call: TRBJ2-7
clone_size: .
v_call: TRBV19
d_call: TRBD2
cdr3_length: 18

cdr3_aa: CASSLSSEDTYNSPLHF
cdr3_nt: TGCGCCAGCAGCCTAAGTTCTGAGGATACTTATAATTCACCCCTCCACTTT
j_call: TRBJ1-6
clone_size: .
v_call: TRBV5-1
d_call: .
cdr3_length: 17

cdr3_aa: CASSLFSGGSTDTQYF
cdr3_nt: TGTGCTAGCAGCTTATTTTCGGGGGGGAGCACAGATACGCAGTATTTT
j_call: TRBJ2-3
clone_size: .
v_call: TRBV7-7
d_call: TRBD2
cdr3_length: 16

cdr3_aa: CASSLIGLAGGSEQYF
cdr3_nt: TGTGCCAGCAGCTTAATTGGGCTAGCGGGGGGTTCCGAGCAGTACTTC
j_call: TRBJ2-7
clone_size: .
v_call: TRBV7-2
d_call: TRBD2
cdr3_length: 16

cdr3_aa: CASSLGAGQLQETQYF
cdr3_nt: TGTGCCAGCAGTTTGGGGGCGGGGCAGCTCCAGGAGACCCAGTACTTC
j_call: TRBJ2-5
clone_size: .
v_call: TRBV6-5
d_call: .
cdr3_length: 16

cdr3_aa: CASSFFVENSPLHF
cdr3_nt: TGTGCCAGCAGTTTCTTTGTAGAGAATTCACCCCTCCACTTT
j_call: TRBJ1-6
clone_size: .
v_call: TRBV28
d_call: .
cdr3_length: 14

cdr3_aa: CAISELQSNYGYTF
cdr3_nt: TGTGCCATCAGTGAATTGCAGTCTAACTATGGCTACACCTTC
j_call: TRBJ1-2
clone_size: .
v_call: TRBV10-3
d_call: .
cdr3_length: 14

cdr3_aa: CASSLDWRSSGNTIYF
cdr3_nt: TGTGCCAGCAGCTTAGATTGGAGAAGCTCTGGAAACACCATATATTTT
j_call: TRBJ1-3
clone_size: .
v_call: TRBV11-3
d_call: .
cdr3_length: 16

cdr3_aa: CASSVGQGGYEQYF
cdr3_nt: TGTGCCAGTAGTGTGGGACAGGGGGGTTACGAGCAGTACTTC
j_call: TRBJ2-7
clone_size: .
v_call: TRBV19
d_call: TRBD1
cdr3_length: 14

cdr3_aa: CASSLQENTEAFF
cdr3_nt: TGTGCCAGCAGTTTACAGGAGAACACTGAAGCTTTCTTT
j_call: TRBJ1-1
clone_size: .
v_call: TRBV6-1
d_call: .
cdr3_length: 13

cdr3_aa: CASSDIGPGDTQYF
cdr3_nt: TGCGCCAGCAGTGATATTGGACCCGGAGATACGCAGTATTTT
j_call: TRBJ2-3
clone_size: .
v_call: TRBV10-2
d_call: .
cdr3_length: 14

cdr3_aa: CASSLGRDREETQYF
cdr3_nt: TGTGCCAGCAGCTTGGGCCGGGACAGAGAAGAGACCCAGTACTTC
j_call: TRBJ2-5
clone_size: .
v_call: TRBV7-9
d_call: TRBD1
cdr3_length: 15

cdr3_aa: CASLGGSGSPSGNTIYF
cdr3_nt: TGTGCCAGCCTCGGCGGTTCTGGGTCGCCCTCTGGAAACACCATATATTTT
j_call: TRBJ1-3
clone_size: few
v_call: TRBV7-9
d_call: .
cdr3_length: 17

cdr3_aa: CASSQDMGNTGELFF
cdr3_nt: TGCGCCAGCAGCCAAGATATGGGGAACACCGGGGAGCTGTTTTTT
j_call: TRBJ2-2
clone_size: .
v_call: TRBV4-1
d_call: .
cdr3_length: 15

cdr3_aa: CAIHDRVTYEQYF
cdr3_nt: TGTGCCATCCATGACAGGGTGACCTACGAGCAGTACTTC
j_call: TRBJ2-7
clone_size: .
v_call: TRBV5-6
d_call: TRBD1
cdr3_length: 13

cdr3_aa: CASSLGQGVRYEQYF
cdr3_nt: TGCGCCAGCAGCTTAGGACAGGGAGTCCGATACGAGCAGTACTTC
j_call: TRBJ2-7
clone_size: few
v_call: TRBV5-1
d_call: TRBD1
cdr3_length: 15

cdr3_aa: CASSPSGFSYEQYF
cdr3_nt: TGTGCCAGCAGCCCTAGCGGTTTCTCCTACGAGCAGTACTTC
j_call: TRBJ2-7
clone_size: .
v_call: TRBV6-5
d_call: TRBD2
cdr3_length: 14

cdr3_aa: CASSLALDGNNEQFF
cdr3_nt: TGTGCCAGCAGCTTGGCCTTGGACGGGAACAATGAGCAGTTCTTC
j_call: TRBJ2-1
clone_size: .
v_call: TRBV5-6
d_call: .
cdr3_length: 15

cdr3_aa: CASTVNTEAFF
cdr3_nt: TGTGCCAGCACAGTGAACACTGAAGCTTTCTTT
j_call: TRBJ1-1
clone_size: .
v_call: TRBV6-5
d_call: .
cdr3_length: 11

cdr3_aa: CASRTGEFNSPLHF
cdr3_nt: TGTGCCAGCAGGACAGGGGAGTTTAATTCACCCCTCCACTTT
j_call: TRBJ1-6
clone_size: .
v_call: TRBV27
d_call: TRBD1
cdr3_length: 14

cdr3_aa: CASSGQFGSNTGELFF
cdr3_nt: TGTGCCAGCAGCGGACAGTTCGGGTCGAACACCGGGGAGCTGTTTTTT
j_call: TRBJ2-2
clone_size: .
v_call: TRBV27
d_call: .
cdr3_length: 16

cdr3_aa: CASSYGGGTEAFF
cdr3_nt: TGTGCCAGCAGTTACGGGGGGGGCACTGAAGCTTTCTTT
j_call: TRBJ1-1
clone_size: .
v_call: TRBV6-6
d_call: .
cdr3_length: 13

cdr3_aa: CASSSGLAGEYEQYF
cdr3_nt: TGTGCCAGCAGCTCGGGACTAGCGGGGGAGTACGAGCAGTACTTC
j_call: TRBJ2-7
clone_size: .
v_call: TRBV7-2
d_call: TRBD2
cdr3_length: 15

cdr3_aa: CASREETSGYTF
cdr3_nt: TGTGCCAGTAGAGAGGAGACGAGTGGCTACACCTTC
j_call: TRBJ1-2
clone_size: .
v_call: TRBV19
d_call: .
cdr3_length: 12

cdr3_aa: CASSGTGAGYGYTF
cdr3_nt: TGTGCCAGCAGCGGGACGGGAGCCGGCTATGGCTACACCTTC
j_call: TRBJ1-2
clone_size: few
v_call: TRBV7-9
d_call: .
cdr3_length: 14

cdr3_aa: CASRVGAAHMNGTEAFF
cdr3_nt: TGTGCCAGCAGAGTAGGGGCGGCCCACATGAATGGCACTGAAGCTTTCTTT
j_call: TRBJ1-1
clone_size: .
v_call: TRBV7-9
d_call: .
cdr3_length: 17